This TCR beta chain is drawn from a study of T-cell memory formation after mild COVID-19. TCRdb recomputed calls from the 5' RACE reads with MiXCR, one row per CDR3 protein. The table includes around 440,000 distinct CDR3 sequences, 15% to 20% detected once. This receptor was identified in an adult woman who had mild COVID-19 (a few samples of this study predate the infection). Cell type and time point are not known. Sequencing was performed on PBMCs or a T cell subset sorted from them (not recorded which).

The CDR3 DNA is TGTGCCAGCAGCATCCGGGACAGGGGTCAGCCCCAGCATTTT. The encoded protein is CASSIRDRGQPQHF. The chain employs TRBV21-1 and TRBJ1-5; TRBD1, the D gene given by the table, was not confirmed from the DNA. TRBV21-1 is designated a pseudogene. The CDR3 extends over 14 amino acids.